This note documents a single T cell receptor (beta chain) sequence. The sample holds many counts of this clonotype. Its antigen has not been determined. No much larger clone exists at a distance of one base, and base qualities are not known. The data belong to a study of T cells in Graves' hyperthyroidism and ophthalmopathy (dated by TCRdb to between 2019 and 2020). Background for the entire study: Peripheral blood was sampled at the time of initial diagnosis, prior to any treatment. To identify distinguishing TCR V-J signatures, a discovery cohort of around 98 patients was used, comprising under 45 with Graves' ophthalmopathy and 57 with stable Graves' hyperthyroidism. Prospective prediction of ophthalmopathy was tested in an independent validation cohort consisting of 18 to 20 hyperthyroidism patients and approximately 16 patients who later progressed to ophthalmopathy. The approximately 97 discovery patients were randomly divided into training and test sets at a 7:3 ratio. In addition, the study compared T-cell repertoires in thyroid tissue and in blood from several Graves' hyperthyroidism patients. After blood sampling, hyperthyroidism patients were treated with methimazole at a starting dose of 30 mg daily, and ophthalmopathy patients were treated with high-dose intravenous methylprednisolone. According to the paper, TCR Vbeta CDR3 sequencing was carried out on 135 peripheral blood samples, which came from about 45 ophthalmopathy, fewer than 80 hyperthyroidism and 17 progressor patients. Broader findings and caveats from the paper: No statistical method was used to fix the sample size in advance, and group allocation was not hidden from the investigators. In validation, the model predicted progression to ophthalmopathy with 65% to 71% sensitivity and around 72% specificity, a median of 6.5 months before onset. Most expanded thyroid clonotypes (frequency above 0.001) were also detected in blood, suggesting blood repertoires may reflect thyroid immune responses. A 13 V-J signature model separated ophthalmopathy from stable hyperthyroidism, with approximately 87% sensitivity and roughly 81% specificity in cross-validation and 80%/75% in testing.

Stable Graves' hyperthyroidism was defined as the absence of progression to ophthalmopathy over 18 months of follow-up. Hyperthyroidism patients were newly diagnosed, with disease duration under 2 months, and aged 18 to 65 years. The study excluded patients with uncontrolled infections, other autoimmune diseases, pregnancy or lactation. Diagnoses were based on clinical symptoms, serum thyroxine and TRAb, thyroid ultrasound and orbital computed tomography. PBMCs were separated from about 10 ml of fresh peripheral blood using Ficoll-Paque density gradient centrifugation. Total RNA was extracted with Trizol reagent, and quality was checked on an Agilent 2100 Bioanalyzer. Including the terminal cysteine and phenylalanine, the CDR3 comprises 13 residues. Solely the CDR3 DNA is kept, with 39 bases framed from the first base. Relative to germline, V is 8 bases shorter and J is 6 bases shorter, with 14 bases between their ends. According to the germline V gene, CDR1 reads SNHLY and CDR2 reads FYNNEI.

The TCR beta CDR3 regions were amplified from the RNA transcripts. The first round of RT-PCR for the TCR CDR3 was performed with the HTBI primer set and the Qiagen OneStep RT-PCR kit. Libraries were constructed in a second round of multiplex PCR, after which size selection and purification were performed. The libraries were sequenced on an Illumina HiSeq2000 using paired-end 100 bp reads. The original methods were these. SOAPnuke was used to process the raw data, throwing out any read that contained adapters or uncalled bases, had a mean Phred below 15, or lacked an exact constant-primer or identifier match. High-quality paired reads were merged using COPE v1.2.5, and each unique nucleotide sequence was defined as a clonotype. Clonotypes were aligned to IMGT TRBV, TRBD and TRBJ reference segments using MiTCR v1.1. The analysis included only V-J combinations with a frequency above 0.0001, which together covered 99% to 99.2% of the repertoires. The TCS score was defined as the ratio of F50 (clonal expansion) to E x V (chaos), calculated using BLOSUM62-based TCRdist between CDR3 peptides within each V-J. Welch's t-statistics and random forest reduced some 510 V-J features to fewer than 15, which were used in a naive Bayes classifier (R e1071). The public reads were quality trimmed at Q25 with fastp and then assembled into clones with MiXCR by TCRdb, keeping productive beta chains. Every CDR3 protein is listed once, alongside the most common genes and DNA of its rows. These V and J calls originate from TCRdb's pipeline instead of the authors' own analysis. For this sample the table gives about 700,000 distinct CDR3 sequences, of which about 15% were detected only once. The ten largest clonotypes hold about 9.4% of the sample.

The chain links TRBV2 with TRBJ2-1; D gene: possibly TRBD2, on 6 matching bases. The sequence was collected from a woman under 30 with Graves' hyperthyroidism. Sequencing was carried out using blood. The CDR3 region: CASGGEMGNEQFF. The nucleotide sequence is given as TGTGCCAGCGGAGGGGAAATGGGCAATGAGCAGTTCTTC.